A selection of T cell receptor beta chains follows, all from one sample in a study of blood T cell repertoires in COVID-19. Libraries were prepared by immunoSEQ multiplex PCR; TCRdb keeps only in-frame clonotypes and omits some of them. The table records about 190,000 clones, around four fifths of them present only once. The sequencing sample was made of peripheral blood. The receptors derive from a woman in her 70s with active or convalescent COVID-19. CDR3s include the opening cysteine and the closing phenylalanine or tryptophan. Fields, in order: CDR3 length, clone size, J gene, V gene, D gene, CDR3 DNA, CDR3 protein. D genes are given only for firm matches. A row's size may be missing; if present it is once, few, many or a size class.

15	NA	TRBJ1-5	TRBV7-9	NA	TGTGCCAGCAGCTCCGGGGGTACCTCCAATCAGCCCCAGCATTTT	CASSSGGTSNQPQHF
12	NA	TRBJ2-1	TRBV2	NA	TGTGCCAGCAGTGAACGGTACAATGAGCAGTTCTTC	CASSERYNEQFF
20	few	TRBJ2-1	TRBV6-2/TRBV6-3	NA	TGTGCCAGCAGTTACTACGGGACAGGTAGGGGCGGGAGGGCCTACAATGAGCAGTTCTTC	CASSYYGTGRGGRAYNEQFF
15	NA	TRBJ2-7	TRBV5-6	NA	TGTGCCAGCAGCTTGGCACAGCTCTACTCCTACGAGCAGTACTTC	CASSLAQLYSYEQYF
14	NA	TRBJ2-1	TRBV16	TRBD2	TGTGCCAGCCAAGATAGCGGGAGATGGAATGAGCAGTTCTTC	CASQDSGRWNEQFF
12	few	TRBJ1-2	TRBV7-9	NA	TGTGCCAGCAGCAAAGACAGCTATGGCTACACCTTC	CASSKDSYGYTF
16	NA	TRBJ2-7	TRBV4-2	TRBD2	TGTGCCAGCAGCCAAGGGTCGAGACTAGCGGGAGAGGAGCAGTACTTC	CASSQGSRLAGEEQYF
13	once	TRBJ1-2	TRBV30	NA	TGTGCCAGGGGAGGGCAGGCCAACTATGGCTACACCTTC	CARGGQANYGYTF
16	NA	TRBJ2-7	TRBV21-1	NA	TGTGCCAGCAGCAAAGCAGGCGGCGGGGAAAACTACGAGCAGTACTTC	CASSKAGGGENYEQYF
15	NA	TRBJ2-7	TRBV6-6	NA	TGTGCCAGCAGACCCGCCTCCGGGCAGGGGGGCGAGCAGTACTTC	CASRPASGQGGEQYF
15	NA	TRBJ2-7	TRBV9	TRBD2	TGTGCCAGCAGCGTAGCGGCTAGCGGACCCTACGAGCAGTACTTC	CASSVAASGPYEQYF
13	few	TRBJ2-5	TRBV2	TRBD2	TGTGCCAGCAGTGCAGCGGGAGAAGAGACCCAGTACTTC	CASSAAGEETQYF
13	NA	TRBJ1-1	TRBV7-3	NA	TGTGCCAGCAGCTTAACAAGGGGCACTGAAGCTTTCTTT	CASSLTRGTEAFF
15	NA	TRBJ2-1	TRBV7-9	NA	TGTGCCAGCAGCGCTCGGCCCGGGTTCGACAATGAGCAGTTCTTC	CASSARPGFDNEQFF
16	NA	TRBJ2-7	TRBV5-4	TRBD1	TGTGCCAGCAGCCAATTCGACAGGGCGTTCTCCTACGAGCAGTACTTC	CASSQFDRAFSYEQYF
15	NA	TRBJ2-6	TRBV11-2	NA	TGTGCCAGCAGTTTACAGGACTCTGGGGCCAACGTCCTGACTTTC	CASSLQDSGANVLTF
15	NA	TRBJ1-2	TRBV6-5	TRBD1	TGTGCCAGCAGTTCCACGGGACAGCAGATCTATGGCTACACCTTC	CASSSTGQQIYGYTF
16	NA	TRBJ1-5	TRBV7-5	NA	TGTGTCAGAAGCTTAGCAGACAAGAGATTCAATCAGCCCCAGCATTTT	CVRSLADKRFNQPQHF
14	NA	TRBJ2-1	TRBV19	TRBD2	TGTGCCAGTAGTATGCGGGAGAGGGGCAATGAGCAGTTCTTC	CASSMRERGNEQFF
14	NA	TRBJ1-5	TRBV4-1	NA	TGCGCCAGCAGCCAAGTTTGGGGCTCTCAGCCCCAGCATTTT	CASSQVWGSQPQHF
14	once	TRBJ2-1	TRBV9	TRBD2	TGTGCCAGCAGCGTATTGGGGAGGGTTAATGAGCAGTTCTTC	CASSVLGRVNEQFF
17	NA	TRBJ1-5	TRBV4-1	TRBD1	TGCGCCAGCAGCCAAGTAGGGACAGAGATTAGCAATCAGCCCCAGCATTTT	CASSQVGTEISNQPQHF
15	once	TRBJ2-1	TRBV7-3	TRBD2	TGTGCCAGCAGCCTACTAGCGGGAGATCGCAATGAGCAGTTCTTC	CASSLLAGDRNEQFF
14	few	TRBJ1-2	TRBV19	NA	TGTGCCAGTAAGCCTACAGGGACCAACTATGGCTACACCTTC	CASKPTGTNYGYTF
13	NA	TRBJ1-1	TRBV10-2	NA	TGCGCCAGTTTTCAGGGGCGTCACACTGAAGCTTTCTTT	CASFQGRHTEAFF
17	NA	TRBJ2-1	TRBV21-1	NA	TGTGCCAGCAGCGACTACAATGGGGTCCTGATTAACAATGAGCAGTTCTTC	CASSDYNGVLINNEQFF
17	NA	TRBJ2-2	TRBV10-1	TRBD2	TGCGCCAGCAGCCCCGGACTAGCGGGGCTGAACACCGGGGAGCTGTTTTTT	CASSPGLAGLNTGELFF
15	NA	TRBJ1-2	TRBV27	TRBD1	TGTGCCAGCACCCCGACCGGGACAGGGACCTATGGCTACACCTTC	CASTPTGTGTYGYTF
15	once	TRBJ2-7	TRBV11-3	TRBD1	TGTGCCAGCAGCGTAGGGGGACAGGACTCCTACGAGCAGTACTTC	CASSVGGQDSYEQYF
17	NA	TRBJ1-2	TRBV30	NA	TGTGCCTGGAGTCTTAAGGGAGGGGGACTAAACGGCTATGGCTACACCTTC	CAWSLKGGGLNGYGYTF
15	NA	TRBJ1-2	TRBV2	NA	TGTGCCAGCAGTCTCGGTCGAAACTATAACTATGGCTACACCTTC	CASSLGRNYNYGYTF
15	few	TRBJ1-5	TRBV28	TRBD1	TGTGCCAGCAGTTCCCCGACAGGGGGTCGTCAGCCCCAGCATTTT	CASSSPTGGRQPQHF
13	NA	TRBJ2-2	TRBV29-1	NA	TGCAGCGTTGGAGACATGAACACCGGGGAGCTGTTTTTT	CSVGDMNTGELFF
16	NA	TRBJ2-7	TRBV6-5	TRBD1	TGTGCCAGCAGTTACGCCCCACCAGGGGGCGGCTACGAGCAGTACTTC	CASSYAPPGGGYEQYF
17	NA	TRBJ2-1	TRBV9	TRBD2	TGTGCCAGCAGCCTCTACCCCGGGACTAAAGAAAACAATGAGCAGTTCTTC	CASSLYPGTKENNEQFF
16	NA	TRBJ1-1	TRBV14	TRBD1	TGTGCCAGCAGCCTTTTTGCAGGGGGCTGGAACACTGAAGCTTTCTTT	CASSLFAGGWNTEAFF
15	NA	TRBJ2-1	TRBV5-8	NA	TGTGCCAGCATCCCCTCCCGGAGCTCCTACAATGAGCAGTTCTTC	CASIPSRSSYNEQFF
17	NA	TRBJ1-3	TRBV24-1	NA	TGTGCCACCAGTGAGGGTTCGGCAGGGGTCTCTGGAAACACCATATATTTT	CATSEGSAGVSGNTIYF
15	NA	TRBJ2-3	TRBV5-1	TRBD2	TGCGCCAGCAGCTTACTAGCGGGAGACACAGATACGCAGTATTTT	CASSLLAGDTDTQYF
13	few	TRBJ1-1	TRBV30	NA	TGTGCCTGCAGCTTAACAGGCAACACTGAAGCTTTCTTT	CACSLTGNTEAFF
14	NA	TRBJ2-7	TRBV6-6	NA	TGTGCCAGCGCTACCGGGAGTAGCGGCTACGAGCAGTACTTC	CASATGSSGYEQYF
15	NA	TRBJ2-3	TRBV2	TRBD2	TGTGCCAGCAGCTTACTAGCGGGAGGCACAGATACGCAGTATTTT	CASSLLAGGTDTQYF
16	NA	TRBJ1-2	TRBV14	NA	TGTGCCAGCAGCCAATTGTCGGGTACAGGGAACGATGGCTACACCTTC	CASSQLSGTGNDGYTF
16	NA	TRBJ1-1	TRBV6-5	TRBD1	TGTGCCAGCAGTTACACCATAGGGGGCGCTTACACTGAAGCTTTCTTT	CASSYTIGGAYTEAFF
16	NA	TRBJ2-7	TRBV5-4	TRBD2	TGTGCCAGCAGCTTGTTATTCCGGGAGGCTTCCTACGAGCAGTACTTC	CASSLLFREASYEQYF
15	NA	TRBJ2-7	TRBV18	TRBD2	TGTGCCAGCTCACCGAGGTCTAGCGGGAGATACGAGCAGTACTTC	CASSPRSSGRYEQYF
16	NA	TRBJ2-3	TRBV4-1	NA	TGCGCCAGCAGCCATCCAACTTCCGGTAGCACAGATACGCAGTATTTT	CASSHPTSGSTDTQYF
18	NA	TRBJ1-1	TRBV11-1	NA	TGTGCCAGCAGCTTAGCCCCAGTTTTGGAGGGAGCGAACACTGAAGCTTTCTTT	CASSLAPVLEGANTEAFF
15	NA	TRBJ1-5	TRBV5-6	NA	TGTGCCAGCAGCTTGGCCCGCCAGGGGAATCAGCCCCAGCATTTT	CASSLARQGNQPQHF
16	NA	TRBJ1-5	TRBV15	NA	TGTGCCACCAGCAGAGATTCTACCAGGGTCAATCAGCCCCAGCATTTT	CATSRDSTRVNQPQHF